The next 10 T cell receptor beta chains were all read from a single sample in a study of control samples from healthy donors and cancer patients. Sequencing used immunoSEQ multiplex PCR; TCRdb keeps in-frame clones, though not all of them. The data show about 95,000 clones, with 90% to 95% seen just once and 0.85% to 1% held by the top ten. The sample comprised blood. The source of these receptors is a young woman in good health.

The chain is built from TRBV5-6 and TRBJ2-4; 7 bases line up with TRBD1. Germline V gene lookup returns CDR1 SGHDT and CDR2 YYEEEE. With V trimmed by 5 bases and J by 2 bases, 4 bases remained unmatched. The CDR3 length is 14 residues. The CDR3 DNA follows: TGTGCCAGCAGGGTGACAGGGTCCAAAAACATTCAGTACTTC. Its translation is CASRVTGSKNIQYF.

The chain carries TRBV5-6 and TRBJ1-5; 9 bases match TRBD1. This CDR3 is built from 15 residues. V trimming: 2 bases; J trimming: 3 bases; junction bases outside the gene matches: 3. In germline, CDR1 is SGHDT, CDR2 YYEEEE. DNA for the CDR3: TGTGCCAGCAGCTTCGACAGGGGGTTCAATCAGCCCCAGCATTTT. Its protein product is CASSFDRGFNQPQHF.

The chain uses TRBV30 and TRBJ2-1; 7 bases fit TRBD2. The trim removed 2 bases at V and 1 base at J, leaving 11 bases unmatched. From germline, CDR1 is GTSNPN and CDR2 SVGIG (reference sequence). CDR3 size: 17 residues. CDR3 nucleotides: TGTGCCTGGAGTTTGTGGGGGGGATTAGGATCCTACAATGAGCAGTTCTTC. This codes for CAWSLWGGLGSYNEQFF.

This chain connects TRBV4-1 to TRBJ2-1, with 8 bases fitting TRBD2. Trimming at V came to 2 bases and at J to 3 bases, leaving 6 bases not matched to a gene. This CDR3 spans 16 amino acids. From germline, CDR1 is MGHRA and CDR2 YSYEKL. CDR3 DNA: TGCGCCAGCAGCCAACCGGGACTAGGCCACTACAATGAGCAGTTCTTC. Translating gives CASSQPGLGHYNEQFF.

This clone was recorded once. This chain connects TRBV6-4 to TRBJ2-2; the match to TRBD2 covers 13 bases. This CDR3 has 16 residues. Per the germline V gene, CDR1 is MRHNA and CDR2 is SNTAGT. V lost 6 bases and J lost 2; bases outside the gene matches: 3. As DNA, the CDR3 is TGTGCCAGCAGAGGACTAGCGGGGGCCAACACCGGGGAGCTGTTTTTT. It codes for CASRGLAGANTGELFF.

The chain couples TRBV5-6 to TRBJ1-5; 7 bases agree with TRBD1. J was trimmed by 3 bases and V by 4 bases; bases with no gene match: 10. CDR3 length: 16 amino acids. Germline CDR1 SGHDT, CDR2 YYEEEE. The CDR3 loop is CASSPSSDRNNQPQHF. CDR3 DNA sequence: TGTGCCAGCAGCCCATCCTCGGACAGGAACAATCAGCCCCAGCATTTT.

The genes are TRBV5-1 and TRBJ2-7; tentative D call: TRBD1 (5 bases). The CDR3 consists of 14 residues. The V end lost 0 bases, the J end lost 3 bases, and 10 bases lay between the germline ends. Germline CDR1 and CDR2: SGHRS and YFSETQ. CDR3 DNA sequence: TGCGCCAGCAGCTTGGAGGGCAGGGACTACGAGCAGTACTTC. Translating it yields CASSLEGRDYEQYF.

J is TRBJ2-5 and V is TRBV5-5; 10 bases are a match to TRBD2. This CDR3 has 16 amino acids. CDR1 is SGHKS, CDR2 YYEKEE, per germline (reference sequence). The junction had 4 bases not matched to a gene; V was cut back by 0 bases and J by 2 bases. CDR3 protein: CASSLAVAGGQETQYF. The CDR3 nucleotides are TGTGCCAGCAGCTTGGCGGTAGCGGGAGGTCAAGAGACCCAGTACTTC.

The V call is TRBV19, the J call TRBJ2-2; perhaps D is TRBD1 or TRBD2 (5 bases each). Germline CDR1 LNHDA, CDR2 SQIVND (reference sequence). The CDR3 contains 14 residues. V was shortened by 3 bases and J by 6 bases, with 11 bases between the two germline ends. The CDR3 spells CASSIPTGPGELFF. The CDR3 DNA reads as TGTGCCAGTAGTATCCCGACGGGGCCCGGGGAGCTGTTTTTT. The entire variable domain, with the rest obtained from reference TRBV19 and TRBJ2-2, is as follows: DGGITQSPKYLFRKEGQNVTLSCEQNLNHDAMYWYRQDPGQGLRLIYYSQIVNDFQKGDIAEGYSVSREKKESFPLTVTSAQKNPTAFYLCASSIPTGPGELFFGEGSRLTVL.

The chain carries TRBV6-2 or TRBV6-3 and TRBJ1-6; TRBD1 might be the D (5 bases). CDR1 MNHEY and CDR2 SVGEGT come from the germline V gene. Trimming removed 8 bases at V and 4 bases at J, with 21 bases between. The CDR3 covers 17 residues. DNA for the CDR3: TGTGCCAGCCGCCGGGACCCCCAGGTGGAGTATAATTCACCCCTCCACTTT. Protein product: CASRRDPQVEYNSPLHF.